The clone carrying this T cell receptor beta chain was detected many times. Its antigen is undetermined. The germline gives CDR1 MNHEY, CDR2 SVGAGI. V lost 2 bases, J lost 7 bases, and 12 bases lay in between. This CDR3 spans 14 amino acids. This sample is part of a study of T-cell reconstitution after alpha-beta-depleted transplantation in children. Findings and limits, study-wide: At day 60, the high TCRbeta diversity found in some patients originated from recipient T cells and thymic progenitors that had survived. T-cell counts and diversity were attributed mostly to newly produced T cells one year after transplant. Where alpha-beta T cells came from about two months after transplant was reportedly several hundred expanded graft clones.

As it was prepared, the TCRbeta library received unique molecular identifiers. TCRdb independently ran MiXCR on the PCR reads; one entry per CDR3 protein. The sample records under 750,000 distinct CDR3 sequences, roughly 23% being singletons. Source: PBMCs, mostly from graft donor cells, taken 360 days after TCRalphabeta/CD19-depleted stem cell transplant. The rearrangement joins TRBV6-5 to TRBJ2-1; TRBD2 might be the D (5 bases). The clonotype originates from a boy under three years old who had a stem cell transplant for acute myeloid leukemia, so the T cells may come from the graft donor. CDR3 nucleotide sequence: TGTGCCAGCAGTTACACTCGGGGAGCAAATGAGCAGTTCTTC. It specifies CASSYTRGANEQFF.